This TCR beta chain is drawn from a study of T cell responses to AZD1222 COVID-19 vaccine. The CDR3 length is 13 residues. V was cut by 2 bases and J by 0 bases, with 4 bases left in between. Per the germline V gene, CDR1 is MDHEN and CDR2 is SYDVKM. A remark on this clone: Antigen unknown.

Study conclusions and caveats: Rises in breadth and depth of Spike-specific TCRs came after two AZD1222 doses. As reported, nearly half of all spike-specific TCRs target variant regions that are unmutated. Spike was spanned by vaccine-associated CD4 TCRs, with dominance at 160-218 and 743-854. Repertoire sampling happened only post peak T cell response.

TCRdb's copy holds only in-frame clones and misses some; the assay was immunoSEQ multiplex PCR. The table lists about 130,000 clones, around 85% of them singletons, with over 7% in the top ten. V is TRBV28 and J is TRBJ1-2, with D hard to call. Sequencing was performed on peripheral blood, taken on day 0 of AZD1222 vaccination. The sequence was obtained from an adult in good health. The CDR3 here is CASSLPANYGYTF. DNA of the CDR3: TGTGCCAGCAGTTTACCAGCTAACTATGGCTACACCTTC.